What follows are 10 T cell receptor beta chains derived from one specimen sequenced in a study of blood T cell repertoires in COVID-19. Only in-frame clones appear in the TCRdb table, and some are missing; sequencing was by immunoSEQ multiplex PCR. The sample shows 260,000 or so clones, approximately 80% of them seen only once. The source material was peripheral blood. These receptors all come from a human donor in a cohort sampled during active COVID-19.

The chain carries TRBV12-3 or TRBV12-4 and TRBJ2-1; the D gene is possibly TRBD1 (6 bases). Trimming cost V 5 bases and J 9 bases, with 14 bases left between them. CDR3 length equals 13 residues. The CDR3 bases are TGTGCCAGCAGTCCCTGGACAGTTGGTGAGCAGTTCTTC. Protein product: CASSPWTVGEQFF.

The CDR3 protein is CASSLAGGYNEQFF. The CDR3 nucleotides are TGCGCCAGCAGTCTAGCGGGGGGGTACAATGAGCAGTTCTTC. The rearrangement uses TRBV4-1 and TRBJ2-1, with 12 bases fitting TRBD2. The CDR3 is 14 residues long. Germline V gene data show CDR1 as MGHRA and CDR2 as YSYEKL. With V trimmed by 6 bases and J by 4 bases, 1 base remained unmatched.

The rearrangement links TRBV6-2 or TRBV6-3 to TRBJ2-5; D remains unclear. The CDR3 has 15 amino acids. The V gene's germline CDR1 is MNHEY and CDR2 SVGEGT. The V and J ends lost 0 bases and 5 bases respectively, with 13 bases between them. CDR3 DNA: TGTGCCAGCAGTTACTCGAATAGTGTGAGGGAGACCCAGTACTTC. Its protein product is CASSYSNSVRETQYF.

DNA for the CDR3: TGTGCCAGCAAGGGCGGGAGCAACCCTTCCTACGAGCAGTACTTC. Amino acid sequence: CASKGGSNPSYEQYF. V and J are TRBV2 and TRBJ2-7; TRBD2 agrees at 7 bases. Germline lookup yields CDR1 SNHLY and CDR2 FYNNEI. The CDR3 is 15 residues long. V lost 7 bases, J lost 1 base, and 10 bases stayed unmatched.

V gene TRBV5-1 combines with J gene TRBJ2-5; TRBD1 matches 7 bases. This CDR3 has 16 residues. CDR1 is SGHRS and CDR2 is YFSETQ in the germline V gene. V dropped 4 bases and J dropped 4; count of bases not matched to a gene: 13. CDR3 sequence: CASSGTGTVGGETQYF. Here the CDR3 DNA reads TGCGCCAGCAGCGGTACCGGGACAGTGGGTGGAGAGACCCAGTACTTC.

The CDR3 DNA reads TGTGCCAGCAGTTTCTCCGACAGCTCTGGGGCCAACGTCCTGACTTTC. Protein: CASSFSDSSGANVLTF. This chain links TRBV6-5 with TRBJ2-6, with D tentatively TRBD1 (5 bases). V was shortened by 4 bases and J by 0 bases, with 10 bases between the two germline ends. The germline V gene encodes CDR1 MNHEY and CDR2 SVGAGI. This CDR3 is 16 amino acids long.

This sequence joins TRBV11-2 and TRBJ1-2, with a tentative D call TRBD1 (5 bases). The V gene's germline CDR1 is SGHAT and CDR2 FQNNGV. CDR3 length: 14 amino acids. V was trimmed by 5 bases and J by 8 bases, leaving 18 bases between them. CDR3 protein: CASSENFGQGGYTF. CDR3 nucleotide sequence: TGTGCCAGCAGCGAAAATTTCGGGCAGGGCGGCTACACCTTC.

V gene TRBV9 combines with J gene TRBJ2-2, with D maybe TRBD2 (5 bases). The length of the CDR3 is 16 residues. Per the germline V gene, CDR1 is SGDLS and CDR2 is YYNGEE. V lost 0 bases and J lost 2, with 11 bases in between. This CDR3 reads CASSVAWSGNTGELFF. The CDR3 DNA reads TGTGCCAGCAGCGTAGCGTGGAGCGGTAACACCGGGGAGCTGTTTTTT.

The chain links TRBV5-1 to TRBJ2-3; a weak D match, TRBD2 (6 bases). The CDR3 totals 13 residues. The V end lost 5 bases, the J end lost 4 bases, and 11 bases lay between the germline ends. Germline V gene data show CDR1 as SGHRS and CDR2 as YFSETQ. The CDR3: CASSPGEADTQYF. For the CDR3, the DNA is TGCGCCAGCAGTCCGGGAGAAGCAGATACGCAGTATTTT. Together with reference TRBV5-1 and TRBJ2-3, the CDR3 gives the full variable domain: KAGVTQTPRYLIKTRGQQVTLSCSPISGHRSVSWYQQTPGQGLQFLFEYFSETQRNKGNFPGRFSGRQFSNSRSEMNVSTLELGDSALYLCASSPGEADTQYFGPGTRLTVL.

The CDR3 protein is CASSVEAKLGAQYF. The CDR3 region has the DNA TGTGCCAGCAGCGTAGAGGCGAAACTAGGTGCGCAGTATTTT. The J gene is TRBJ2-3, the V gene TRBV9, with D perhaps TRBD2 (5 bases). The CDR3 consists of 14 residues. From germline, CDR1 is SGDLS and CDR2 YYNGEE. Trimming cost V 0 bases and J 10 bases, with 15 bases left between them.